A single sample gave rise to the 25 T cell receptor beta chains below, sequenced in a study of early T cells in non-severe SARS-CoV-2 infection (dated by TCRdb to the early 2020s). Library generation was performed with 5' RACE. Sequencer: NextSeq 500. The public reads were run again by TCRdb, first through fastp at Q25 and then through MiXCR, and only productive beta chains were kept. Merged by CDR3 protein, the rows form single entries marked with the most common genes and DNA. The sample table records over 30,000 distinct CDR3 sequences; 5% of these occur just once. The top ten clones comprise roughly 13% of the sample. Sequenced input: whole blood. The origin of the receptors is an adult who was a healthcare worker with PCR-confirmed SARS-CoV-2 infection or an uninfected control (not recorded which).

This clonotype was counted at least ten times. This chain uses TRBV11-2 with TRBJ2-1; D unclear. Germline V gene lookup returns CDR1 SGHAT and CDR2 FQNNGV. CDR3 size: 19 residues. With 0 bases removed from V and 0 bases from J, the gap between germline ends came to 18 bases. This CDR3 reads CASSLDRTHPPSSYNEQFF. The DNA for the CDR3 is TGTGCCAGCAGCTTAGATCGGACCCACCCGCCGAGCTCCTACAATGAGCAGTTCTTC.

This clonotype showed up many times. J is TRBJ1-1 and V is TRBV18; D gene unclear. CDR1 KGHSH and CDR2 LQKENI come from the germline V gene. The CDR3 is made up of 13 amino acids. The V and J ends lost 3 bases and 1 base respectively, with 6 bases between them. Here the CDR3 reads CASSPWENTEAFF. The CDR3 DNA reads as TGTGCCAGCTCACCGTGGGAGAACACTGAAGCTTTCTTT. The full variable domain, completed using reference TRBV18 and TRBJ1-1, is NAGVMQNPRHLVRRRGQEARLRCSPMKGHSHVYWYRQLPEEGLKFMVYLQKENIIDESGMPKERFSAEFPKEGPSILRIQQVVRGDSAAYFCASSPWENTEAFFGQGTRLTVV.

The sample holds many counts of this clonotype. CDR3 protein: CASSFSWGQGAFF. The CDR3 DNA is TGTGCCAGCAGTTTTTCATGGGGTCAGGGAGCTTTCTTT. V is TRBV12-3 or TRBV12-4 and J is TRBJ1-1, with TRBD1 as a possible D gene (5 bases). The V gene lost 3 bases and the J gene lost 10 bases, with 15 bases spanning the gap. The CDR3 sequence is 13 residues long.

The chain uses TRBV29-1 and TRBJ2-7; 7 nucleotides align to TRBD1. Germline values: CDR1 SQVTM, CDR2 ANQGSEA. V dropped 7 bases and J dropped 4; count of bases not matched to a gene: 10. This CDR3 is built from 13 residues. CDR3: CSAGDSWTYEQYF. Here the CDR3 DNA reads TGCAGCGCCGGGGACAGCTGGACGTACGAGCAGTACTTC.

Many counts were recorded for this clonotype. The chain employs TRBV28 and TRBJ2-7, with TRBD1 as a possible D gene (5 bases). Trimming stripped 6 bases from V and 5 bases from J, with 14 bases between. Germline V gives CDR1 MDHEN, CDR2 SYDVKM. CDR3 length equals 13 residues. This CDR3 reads CASRPTGFHEQYF. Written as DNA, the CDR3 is TGTGCCAGCAGACCTACAGGATTCCACGAGCAGTACTTC.

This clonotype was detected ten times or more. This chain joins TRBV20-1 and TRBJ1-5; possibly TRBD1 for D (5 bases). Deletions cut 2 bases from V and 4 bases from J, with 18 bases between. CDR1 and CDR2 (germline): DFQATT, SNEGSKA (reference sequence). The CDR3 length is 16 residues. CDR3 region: CSARPPTGAANQPQHF. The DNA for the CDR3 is TGCAGTGCTAGACCCCCCACCGGGGCGGCGAATCAGCCCCAGCATTTT.

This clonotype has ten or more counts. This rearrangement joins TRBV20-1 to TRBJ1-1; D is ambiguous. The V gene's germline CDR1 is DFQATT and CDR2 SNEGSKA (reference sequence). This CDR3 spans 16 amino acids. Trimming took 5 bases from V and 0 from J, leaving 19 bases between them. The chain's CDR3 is CSAWGNRAVMNTEAFF. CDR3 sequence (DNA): TGCAGTGCTTGGGGAAACCGGGCCGTCATGAACACTGAAGCTTTCTTT.

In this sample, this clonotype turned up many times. The CDR3 DNA reads TGTGCCAGCAGCTTAGAAGTAGGGGGAGAGACCCAGTACTTC. It yields the protein CASSLEVGGETQYF. The rearrangement uses TRBV7-6 and TRBJ2-5, with D perhaps TRBD1 (6 bases). The V gene's germline CDR1 is SGHVS and CDR2 FNYEAQ. The V gene lost 1 base and the J gene lost 4 bases, with 10 bases spanning the gap. The CDR3 sequence is 14 residues long. Based on the CDR3 plus reference TRBV7-6 and TRBJ2-5, the full variable domain is GAGVSQSPRYKVTKRGQDVALRCDPISGHVSLYWYRQALGQGPEFLTYFNYEAQQDKSGLPNDRFSAERPEGSISTLTIQRTEQRDSAMYRCASSLEVGGETQYFGPGTRLLVL.

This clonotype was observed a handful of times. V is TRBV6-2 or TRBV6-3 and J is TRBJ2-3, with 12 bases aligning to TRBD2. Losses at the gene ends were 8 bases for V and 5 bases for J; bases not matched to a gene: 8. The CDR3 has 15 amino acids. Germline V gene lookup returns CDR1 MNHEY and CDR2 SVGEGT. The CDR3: CASRSSGGAGDTQYF. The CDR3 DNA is TGTGCCAGCCGGTCTAGCGGGGGGGCAGGAGATACGCAGTATTTT.

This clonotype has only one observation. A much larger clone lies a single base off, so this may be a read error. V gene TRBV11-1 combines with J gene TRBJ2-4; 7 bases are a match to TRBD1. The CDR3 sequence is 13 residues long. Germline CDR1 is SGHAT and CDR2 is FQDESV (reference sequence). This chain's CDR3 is CVSSSGTVNIQYF. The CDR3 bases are TGTGTCAGCAGCTCCGGGACAGTTAACATTCAGTACTTC.

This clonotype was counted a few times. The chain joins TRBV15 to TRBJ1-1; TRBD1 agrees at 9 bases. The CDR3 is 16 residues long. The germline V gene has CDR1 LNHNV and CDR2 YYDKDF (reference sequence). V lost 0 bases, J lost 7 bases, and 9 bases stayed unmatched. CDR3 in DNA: TGTGCCACCAGCAGAGAAGGGACAGGGTTGGAGGGTGAAGCTTTCTTT. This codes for CATSREGTGLEGEAFF.

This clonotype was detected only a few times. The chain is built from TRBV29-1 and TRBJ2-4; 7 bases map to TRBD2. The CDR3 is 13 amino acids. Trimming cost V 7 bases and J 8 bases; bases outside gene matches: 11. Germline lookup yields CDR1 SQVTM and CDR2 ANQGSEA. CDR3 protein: CSAFMGGGDIQYF. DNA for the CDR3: TGCAGCGCCTTTATGGGGGGAGGGGACATTCAGTACTTC. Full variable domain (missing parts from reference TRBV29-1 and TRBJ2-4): SAVISQKPSRDICQRGTSLTIQCQVDSQVTMMFWYRQQPGQSLTLIATANQGSEATYESGFVIDKFPISRPNLTFSTLTVSNMSPEDSSIYLCSAFMGGGDIQYFGAGTRLSVL.

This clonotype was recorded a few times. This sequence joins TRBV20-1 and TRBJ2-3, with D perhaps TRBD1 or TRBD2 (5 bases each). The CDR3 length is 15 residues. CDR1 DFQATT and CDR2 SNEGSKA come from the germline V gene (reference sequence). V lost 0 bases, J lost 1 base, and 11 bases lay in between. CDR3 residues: CSARDMRGGTDTQYF. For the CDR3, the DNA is TGCAGTGCTAGAGATATGCGAGGGGGCACAGATACGCAGTATTTT.

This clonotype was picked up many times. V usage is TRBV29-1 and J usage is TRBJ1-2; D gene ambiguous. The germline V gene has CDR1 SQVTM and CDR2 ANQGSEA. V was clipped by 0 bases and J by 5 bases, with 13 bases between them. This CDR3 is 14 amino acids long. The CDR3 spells CSVEEGYHLYGYTF. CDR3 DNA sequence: TGCAGCGTTGAAGAGGGGTACCACCTATATGGCTACACCTTC.

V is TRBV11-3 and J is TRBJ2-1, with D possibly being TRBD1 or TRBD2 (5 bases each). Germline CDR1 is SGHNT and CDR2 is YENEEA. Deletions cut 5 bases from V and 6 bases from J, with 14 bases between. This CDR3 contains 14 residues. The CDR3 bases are TGTGCCAGCAGCACAAATCGGGACCCCAATGAGCAGTTCTTC. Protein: CASSTNRDPNEQFF.

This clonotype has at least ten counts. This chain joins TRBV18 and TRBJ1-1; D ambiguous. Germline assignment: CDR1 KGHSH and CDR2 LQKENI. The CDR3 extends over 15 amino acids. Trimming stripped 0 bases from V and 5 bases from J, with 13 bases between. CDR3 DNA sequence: TGTGCCAGCTCACCACCGTCGGGTAGTTTAACTGAAGCTTTCTTT. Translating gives CASSPPSGSLTEAFF.

The CDR3 region is CASSQGQLYGYTF. The CDR3 DNA follows: TGTGCCAGCAGCCAGGGACAGCTTTATGGCTACACCTTC. The rearrangement joins TRBV3-1 to TRBJ1-2; 7 bases are shared with TRBD1. The CDR3 runs 13 residues. J gave up 5 bases and V 3 bases, and 3 bases lay outside the gene matches. From germline, CDR1 is LGHDT and CDR2 YNNKEL (reference sequence). The complete variable domain, with remaining parts taken from reference TRBV3-1 and TRBJ1-2, reads DTAVSQTPKYLVTQMGNDKSIKCEQNLGHDTMYWYKQDSKKFLKIMFSYNNKELIINETVPNRFSPKSPDKAHLNLHINSLELGDSAVYFCASSQGQLYGYTFGSGTRLTVV.

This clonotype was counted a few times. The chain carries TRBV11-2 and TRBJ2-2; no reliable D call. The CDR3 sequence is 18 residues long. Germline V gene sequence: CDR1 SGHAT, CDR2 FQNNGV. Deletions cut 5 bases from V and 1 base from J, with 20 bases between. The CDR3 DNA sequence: TGTGCCAGCAGCCCGACATCGTGGGGTGCCAGGAACACCGGGGAGCTGTTTTTT. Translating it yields CASSPTSWGARNTGELFF.

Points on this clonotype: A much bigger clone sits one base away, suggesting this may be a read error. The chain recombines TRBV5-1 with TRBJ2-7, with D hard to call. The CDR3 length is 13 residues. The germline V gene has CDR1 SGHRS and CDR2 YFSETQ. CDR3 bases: TGCGCCAGCTGCTTGAAAGTCGACTACGAGCAGTACTTC. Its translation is CASCLKVDYEQYF.

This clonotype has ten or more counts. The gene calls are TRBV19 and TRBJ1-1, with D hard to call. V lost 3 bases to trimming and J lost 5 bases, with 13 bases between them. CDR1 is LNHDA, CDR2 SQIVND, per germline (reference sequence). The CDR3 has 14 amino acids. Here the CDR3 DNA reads TGTGCCAGTAGTATTAGGTACGGCCAAACTGAAGCTTTCTTT. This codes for CASSIRYGQTEAFF.

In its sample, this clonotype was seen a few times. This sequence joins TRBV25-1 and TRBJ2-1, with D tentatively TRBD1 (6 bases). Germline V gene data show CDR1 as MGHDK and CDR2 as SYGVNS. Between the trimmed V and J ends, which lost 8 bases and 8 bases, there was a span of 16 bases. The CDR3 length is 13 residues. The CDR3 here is CASRKRGSDEQFF. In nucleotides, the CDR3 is TGTGCCAGCCGGAAAAGGGGGTCGGATGAGCAGTTCTTC.

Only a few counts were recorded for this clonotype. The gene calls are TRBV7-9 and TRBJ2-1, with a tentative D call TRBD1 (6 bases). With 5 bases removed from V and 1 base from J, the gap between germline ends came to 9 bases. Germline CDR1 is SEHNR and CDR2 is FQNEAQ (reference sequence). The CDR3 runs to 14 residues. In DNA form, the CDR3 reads TGTGCCAGCAGCCCTCAGGGGTCCTACAATGAGCAGTTCTTC. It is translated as CASSPQGSYNEQFF.

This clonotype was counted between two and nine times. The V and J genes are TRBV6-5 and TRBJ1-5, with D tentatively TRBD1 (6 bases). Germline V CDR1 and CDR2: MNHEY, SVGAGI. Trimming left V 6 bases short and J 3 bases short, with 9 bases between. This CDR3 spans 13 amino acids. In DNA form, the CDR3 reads TGTGCCAGCAGGGCAGGGGACAATCAGCCCCAGCATTTT. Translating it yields CASRAGDNQPQHF.

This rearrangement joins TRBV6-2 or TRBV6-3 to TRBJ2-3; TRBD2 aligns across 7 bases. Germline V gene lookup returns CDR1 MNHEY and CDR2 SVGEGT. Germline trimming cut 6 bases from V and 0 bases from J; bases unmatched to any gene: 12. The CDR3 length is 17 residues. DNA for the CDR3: TGTGCCAGCAGAGGACTAGGCCGCGGAACTAGCACAGATACGCAGTATTTT. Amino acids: CASRGLGRGTSTDTQYF.

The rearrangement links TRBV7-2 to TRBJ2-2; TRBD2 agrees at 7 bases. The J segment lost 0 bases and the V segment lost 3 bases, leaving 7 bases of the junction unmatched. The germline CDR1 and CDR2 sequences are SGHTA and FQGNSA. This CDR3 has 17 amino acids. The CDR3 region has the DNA TGTGCCAGCAGCTTCTTAGGCGCGGGGGCGAACACCGGGGAGCTGTTTTTT. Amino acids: CASSFLGAGANTGELFF. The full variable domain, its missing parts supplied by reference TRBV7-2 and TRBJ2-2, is GAGVSQSPSNKVTEKGKDVELRCDPISGHTALYWYRQSLGQGLEFLIYFQGNSAPDKSGLPSDRFSAERTGGSVSTLTIQRTQQEDSAVYLCASSFLGAGANTGELFFGEGSRLTVL.